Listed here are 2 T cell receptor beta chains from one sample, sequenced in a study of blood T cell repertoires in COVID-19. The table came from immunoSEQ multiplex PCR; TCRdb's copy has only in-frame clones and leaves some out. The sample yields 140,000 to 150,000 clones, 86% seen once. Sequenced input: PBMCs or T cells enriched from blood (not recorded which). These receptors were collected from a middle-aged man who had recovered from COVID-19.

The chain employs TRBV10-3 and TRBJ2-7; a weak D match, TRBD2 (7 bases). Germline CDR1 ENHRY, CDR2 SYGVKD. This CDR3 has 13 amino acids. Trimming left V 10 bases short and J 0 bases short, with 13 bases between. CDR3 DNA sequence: TGTGCCACAAGGGGGGGTACCTCCTACGAGCAGTACGTC. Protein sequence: CATRGGTSYEQYV.

Here the CDR3 reads CAISESRVSYNSPLHF. For the CDR3, the DNA is TGTGCCATCAGTGAGTCACGGGTTTCCTATAATTCACCCCTCCACTTT. The rearrangement uses TRBV10-3 and TRBJ1-6; D uncertain. Trimming stripped 0 bases from V and 1 base from J, with 7 bases between. The CDR3 totals 16 residues. Germline V CDR1 and CDR2: ENHRY, SYGVKD.